This is a list of T cell receptor beta chains from one sample in a study of radiotherapy plus CTLA-4 blockade in lung cancer. Clones were sequenced by immunoSEQ multiplex PCR, and TCRdb holds only the in-frame ones, with some missing. The sample consists of 55,000 to 65,000 clones, 65% to 85% of them appearing once. The input for sequencing was peripheral blood, taken from a patient treated with radiotherapy plus ipilimumab. The receptor source for this set is a human donor with non-small cell lung cancer who had a complete response to radiotherapy plus ipilimumab. Each CDR3 is given with its conserved first and last residue. Each record gives: D gene, J gene, clone size, V gene, CDR3 DNA, CDR3 protein. A D gene is named only where the DNA matches it firmly. The size of a clone is reported for some rows only, either as once, few or many, or as a class for expanded clones.

d_call: TRBD2
j_call: TRBJ2-3
clone_size: NA
v_call: TRBV19
cdr3_nt: TGTGCCAGTAGTAGTCTGGCGGGAGTACCTCCCACAGATACGCAGTATTTT
cdr3_aa: CASSSLAGVPPTDTQYF

d_call: TRBD1
j_call: TRBJ2-7
clone_size: NA
v_call: TRBV28
cdr3_nt: TGTGCCAGCAGCGGGACAGTCTCCTACGAGCAGTACTTC
cdr3_aa: CASSGTVSYEQYF

d_call: NA
j_call: TRBJ1-1
clone_size: NA
v_call: TRBV6-6
cdr3_nt: TGTGCCAGCAGTTACGGCTCGGGGGGACGTGCTGAAGCTTTCTTT
cdr3_aa: CASSYGSGGRAEAFF

d_call: NA
j_call: TRBJ2-2
clone_size: once
v_call: TRBV25-1
cdr3_nt: TGTGCCAGCGTCCCTGACATCGGCACCGGGGAGCTGTTTTTT
cdr3_aa: CASVPDIGTGELFF

d_call: NA
j_call: TRBJ1-2
clone_size: NA
v_call: TRBV6-1
cdr3_nt: TGTGCCAGCAGGTGGCAGAACTATGGCTACACCTTC
cdr3_aa: CASRWQNYGYTF

d_call: TRBD2
j_call: TRBJ2-3
clone_size: once
v_call: TRBV2
cdr3_nt: TGTGCCAGCAGTGGACTAGCGGGGACCTTCGTAGGAGATACGCAGTATTTT
cdr3_aa: CASSGLAGTFVGDTQYF

d_call: TRBD2
j_call: TRBJ2-2
clone_size: NA
v_call: TRBV9
cdr3_nt: TGTGCCAGCAGCGTAGAGTGGCTAGCGGGCACCGGGGAGCTGTTTTTT
cdr3_aa: CASSVEWLAGTGELFF

d_call: TRBD1
j_call: TRBJ2-3
clone_size: NA
v_call: TRBV19
cdr3_nt: TGTGCCAGTACCATCGGTGACAGGGGCACAGATACGCAGTATTTT
cdr3_aa: CASTIGDRGTDTQYF

d_call: NA
j_call: TRBJ1-5
clone_size: few
v_call: TRBV5-6
cdr3_nt: TGTGCCAGCAGCTTGTCGGGACTCCTGGATCAGCCCCAGCATTTT
cdr3_aa: CASSLSGLLDQPQHF

d_call: NA
j_call: TRBJ1-4
clone_size: once
v_call: TRBV28
cdr3_nt: TGTGCCAGCAGTTCATCTCATATGGGGGCTACTAATGAAAAACTGTTTTTT
cdr3_aa: CASSSSHMGATNEKLFF

d_call: NA
j_call: TRBJ1-2
clone_size: NA
v_call: TRBV5-1
cdr3_nt: TGCGCCAGCAGCTTGGGACAGAACCTTGCTCCGTATGGCTACACCTTC
cdr3_aa: CASSLGQNLAPYGYTF

d_call: TRBD1
j_call: TRBJ2-7
clone_size: many
v_call: TRBV30
cdr3_nt: TGTGCCTGGAGTGATGGGACAGGGGGCTACGAGCAGTACTTC
cdr3_aa: CAWSDGTGGYEQYF

d_call: TRBD1
j_call: TRBJ2-6
clone_size: NA
v_call: TRBV19
cdr3_nt: TGTGCCAGTAGTCCAGGGGACAGGGTCTCTGGGGCCAACGTCCTGACTTTC
cdr3_aa: CASSPGDRVSGANVLTF

d_call: TRBD2
j_call: TRBJ2-3
clone_size: few
v_call: TRBV11-2
cdr3_nt: TGTGCCAGCAGCTTAGATCGGGGACTAGCGAACACAGATACGCAGTATTTT
cdr3_aa: CASSLDRGLANTDTQYF

d_call: TRBD2
j_call: TRBJ2-1
clone_size: NA
v_call: TRBV5-1
cdr3_nt: TGCGCCAGCAGCTTCGGCGGGAGCTCCTACAATGAGCAGTTCTTC
cdr3_aa: CASSFGGSSYNEQFF

d_call: TRBD2
j_call: TRBJ2-3
clone_size: NA
v_call: TRBV15
cdr3_nt: TGTGCCACCAGCCTCCGCGGGGGAAACACAGATACGCAGTATTTT
cdr3_aa: CATSLRGGNTDTQYF

d_call: TRBD1
j_call: TRBJ1-2
clone_size: NA
v_call: TRBV27
cdr3_nt: TGTGCCAGCAGGACCGGGACAGTCTACTATGGCTACACCTTC
cdr3_aa: CASRTGTVYYGYTF

d_call: NA
j_call: TRBJ1-3
clone_size: few
v_call: TRBV5-8
cdr3_nt: TGTGCCAGCAGCCTACAGAGCTCTGGAAACACCATATATTTT
cdr3_aa: CASSLQSSGNTIYF

d_call: TRBD1
j_call: TRBJ1-5
clone_size: NA
v_call: TRBV30
cdr3_nt: TGTGCCTGGAGTGTAAGCAGGGGGCGCGGGCAGCCCCAGCATTTT
cdr3_aa: CAWSVSRGRGQPQHF

d_call: NA
j_call: TRBJ1-3
clone_size: NA
v_call: TRBV30
cdr3_nt: TGTGCCTGGGGCCGGGACACTGGAAACACCATATATTTT
cdr3_aa: CAWGRDTGNTIYF

d_call: TRBD1
j_call: TRBJ2-2
clone_size: NA
v_call: TRBV19
cdr3_nt: TGTGCCAGTTCAGGGGGCGAAACCGGGGAGCTGTTTTTT
cdr3_aa: CASSGGETGELFF

d_call: NA
j_call: TRBJ1-4
clone_size: once
v_call: TRBV6-5
cdr3_nt: TGTGCCAGCAGGACGGAGGGGGGGAACCAAAAACTGTTTTTT
cdr3_aa: CASRTEGGNQKLFF

d_call: NA
j_call: TRBJ2-5
clone_size: NA
v_call: TRBV7-8
cdr3_nt: TGTGCCAGCAGCCAAAACCGACTGAACCAAGAGACCCAGTACTTC
cdr3_aa: CASSQNRLNQETQYF

d_call: TRBD1
j_call: TRBJ2-3
clone_size: NA
v_call: TRBV6-6
cdr3_nt: TGTGCCAGCCGGGACCGACAGGGAATTTATCTGGATACGCAGTATTTT
cdr3_aa: CASRDRQGIYLDTQYF

d_call: NA
j_call: TRBJ2-7
clone_size: NA
v_call: TRBV9
cdr3_nt: TGTGCCAGCAGCGTAGGACTAGGCCCCTACGAGCAGTACTTC
cdr3_aa: CASSVGLGPYEQYF

d_call: NA
j_call: TRBJ2-1
clone_size: NA
v_call: TRBV7-3
cdr3_nt: TGTGCCAGCAGCTTAAACGACCTCAAGGGGAATGAGCAGTTCTTC
cdr3_aa: CASSLNDLKGNEQFF

d_call: NA
j_call: TRBJ1-1
clone_size: NA
v_call: TRBV6-5
cdr3_nt: TGTGCCAGCAGTTACCGGGGGGCGGCTTTCTTT
cdr3_aa: CASSYRGAAFF

d_call: TRBD1
j_call: TRBJ2-7
clone_size: NA
v_call: TRBV10-3
cdr3_nt: TGTGCCATCAGTGAGCCCCGGGACAGAACCTACGAGCAGTACTTC
cdr3_aa: CAISEPRDRTYEQYF

d_call: NA
j_call: TRBJ2-7
clone_size: NA
v_call: TRBV7-8
cdr3_nt: TGTGCCAGCAGCGCCGGACTCGACCGGGACGAGCAGTACTTC
cdr3_aa: CASSAGLDRDEQYF

d_call: NA
j_call: TRBJ1-2
clone_size: NA
v_call: TRBV4-1
cdr3_nt: TGCGCCAGCAGCCAGGGGGCCAGGGTGGATGGCTACACCTTC
cdr3_aa: CASSQGARVDGYTF

d_call: TRBD1
j_call: TRBJ2-7
clone_size: NA
v_call: TRBV5-6
cdr3_nt: TGTGCCAGCAGCCTCAATAAGACAGGGAATGACGAGCAGTACTTC
cdr3_aa: CASSLNKTGNDEQYF

d_call: TRBD1
j_call: TRBJ2-7
clone_size: NA
v_call: TRBV29-1
cdr3_nt: TGCAGCGTTGAGACAGGGGAAGAGGTCTACGAGCAGTACTTC
cdr3_aa: CSVETGEEVYEQYF

d_call: TRBD1
j_call: TRBJ1-4
clone_size: NA
v_call: TRBV27
cdr3_nt: TGTGCCAGCAGTTTTATGGGACAGGGCAATGAAAAACTGTTTTTT
cdr3_aa: CASSFMGQGNEKLFF